The rows below give T cell receptor beta chains drawn from one sample of a study of technical replicates of blood from several donors. Data came from immunoSEQ multiplex PCR; TCRdb stores just in-frame clones and leaves some out. The sample carries approximately 75,000 clones, around 97% recorded once. Sequenced sample: T cells isolated from PBMCs. The source of these receptors is a human donor in good health. CDR3s include the opening cysteine and the closing phenylalanine or tryptophan. Fields, in order: clone size, D gene, J gene, V gene, CDR3 protein, CDR3 DNA. D genes are given only for firm matches. The size entry is marked missing in some rows and otherwise reads once, few, many or a size class.

- | - | TRBJ1-1 | TRBV7-4 | CASSLGRQGWNTEAFF | TGTGCCAGCAGCTTAGGTCGGCAGGGCTGGAACACTGAAGCTTTCTTT
- | - | TRBJ2-2 | TRBV7-3 | CASSPDSANTGELFF | TGTGCCAGCAGCCCGGACTCGGCGAACACCGGGGAGCTGTTTTTT
- | - | TRBJ1-5 | TRBV28 | CASSPLRSGDQPQHF | TGTGCCAGCAGTCCCCTCCGAAGTGGAGATCAGCCCCAGCATTTT
- | TRBD2 | TRBJ2-2 | TRBV27 | CASRGFLAGANTGELFF | TGTGCCAGCAGAGGATTTCTAGCGGGCGCAAACACCGGGGAGCTGTTTTTT
once | TRBD1 | TRBJ2-7 | TRBV7-9 | CASTLTGDEQYF | TGTGCCAGCACCCTAACAGGGGACGAGCAGTACTTC
- | TRBD1 | TRBJ2-3 | TRBV7-6 | CASSKTGGLTDTQYF | TGTGCCAGCAGCAAAACAGGGGGGCTGACAGATACGCAGTATTTT
- | - | TRBJ1-5 | TRBV4-1 | CASSERGGRPQHF | TGCGCCAGCAGCGAAAGGGGAGGTAGGCCCCAGCATTTT
- | - | TRBJ1-5 | TRBV4-1 | CASSQDFRGSQPQHF | TGCGCCAGCAGCCAAGATTTTCGAGGGAGTCAGCCCCAGCATTTT
- | - | TRBJ2-2 | TRBV7-3 | CASSLLPGTTGELFF | TGTGCCAGCAGCTTACTACCGGGAACCACCGGGGAGCTGTTTTTT
- | TRBD1 | TRBJ1-2 | TRBV5-1 | CASSPNRGQDGYTF | TGCGCCAGCAGCCCCAACAGGGGGCAAGATGGCTACACCTTC
- | TRBD2 | TRBJ2-7 | TRBV5-1 | CASSSGTSGVLYEQYF | TGCGCCAGCAGCTCCGGGACTAGCGGGGTACTTTACGAGCAGTACTTC
- | - | TRBJ2-7 | TRBV29-1 | CSVEATGKTYEQYF | TGCAGCGTTGAAGCGACAGGAAAGACCTACGAGCAGTACTTC
- | - | TRBJ2-7 | TRBV6-5 | CASSYPTPYEQYF | TGTGCCAGCAGTTACCCGACACCCTACGAGCAGTACTTC
- | TRBD2 | TRBJ2-7 | TRBV5-1 | CASSLTSGSYEQYF | TGCGCCAGCAGCCTTACTAGCGGCTCCTACGAGCAGTACTTC
- | - | TRBJ1-1 | TRBV14 | CASSRTREATEAFF | TGTGCCAGCAGCCGCACGAGGGAGGCCACTGAAGCTTTCTTT
once | - | TRBJ2-1 | TRBV9 | CASTLRGSSYNEQFF | TGTGCCAGCACCCTACGGGGGAGCTCCTACAATGAGCAGTTCTTC
once | - | TRBJ1-4 | TRBV7-2 | CASSLQDATNEKLFF | TGTGCCAGCAGCTTACAGGATGCAACTAATGAAAAACTGTTTTTT
once | - | TRBJ2-5 | TRBV10-3 | CAISDPRVRQETQYF | TGTGCCATCAGTGACCCTCGGGTACGCCAAGAGACCCAGTACTTC
- | TRBD1 | TRBJ1-5 | TRBV19 | CASSSRTGGQPQHF | TGTGCCAGTAGTTCTAGGACAGGGGGCCAGCCCCAGCATTTT
- | - | TRBJ1-1 | TRBV28 | CASRRNTEAFF | TGTGCCAGCAGGAGGAACACTGAAGCTTTCTTT